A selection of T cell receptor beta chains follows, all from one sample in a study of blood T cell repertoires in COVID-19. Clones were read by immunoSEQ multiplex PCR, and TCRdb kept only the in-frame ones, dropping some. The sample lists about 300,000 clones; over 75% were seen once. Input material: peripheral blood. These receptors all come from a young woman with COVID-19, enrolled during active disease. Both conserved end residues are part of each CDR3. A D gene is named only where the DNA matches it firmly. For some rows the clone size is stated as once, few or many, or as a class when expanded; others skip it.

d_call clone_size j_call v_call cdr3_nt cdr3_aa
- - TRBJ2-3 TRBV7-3 TGTGCCAGCAGCTTAGGGGGGGCCACAGATACGCAGTATTTT CASSLGGATDTQYF
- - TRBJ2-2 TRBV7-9 TGTGCCAGCAGCTTAGCGAGGGGGAAGAACACCGGGGAGCTGTTTTTT CASSLARGKNTGELFF
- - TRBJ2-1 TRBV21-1 TGTGCCAGCAAACACGGGAGTATCTACAATGAGCAGTTCTTC CASKHGSIYNEQFF
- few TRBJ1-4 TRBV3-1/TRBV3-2 TGTGCCAGCAACCAGGGAGCGGAAAATGAAAAACTGTTTTTT CASNQGAENEKLFF
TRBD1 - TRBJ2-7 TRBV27 TGTGCCAGCAGTTACGGGACAGCCCCCTACGAGCAGTACTTC CASSYGTAPYEQYF
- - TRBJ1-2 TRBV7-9 TGTGCCAGCAGCTTAGGGCGGCCTAACTATGGCTACACCTTC CASSLGRPNYGYTF
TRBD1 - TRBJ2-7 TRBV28 TGTGCCAGCAGTACCATAGGGACAGGGGATTCCTACGAGCAGTACTTC CASSTIGTGDSYEQYF
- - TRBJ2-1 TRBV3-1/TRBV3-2 TGTGCCAGCAGCCAAGATCGGTGGGGGCTGGGATACAATGAGCAGTTCTTC CASSQDRWGLGYNEQFF
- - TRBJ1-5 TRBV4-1 TGCGCCAGCAGCCAAGACAGGGCTGGGGGCAATCAGCCCCAGCATTTT CASSQDRAGGNQPQHF
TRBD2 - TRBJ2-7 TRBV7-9 TGTGCCAGCAGTTTAGTGCGGGAGGGCCTACCGGGGGCCTACGAGCAGTACTTC CASSLVREGLPGAYEQYF
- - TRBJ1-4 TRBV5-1 TGCGCCAGCAGCTTGGCGGGGGAAGGGAATGAAAAACTGTTTTTT CASSLAGEGNEKLFF
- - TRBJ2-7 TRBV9 TGTGCCAGCAGCGTTAAAAAAACTAACCGGAGAACGTACTTC CASSVKKTNRRTYF
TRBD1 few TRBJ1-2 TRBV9 TGTGCCAGCAGCCCGGGACAGGCTAACTATGGCTACACCTTC CASSPGQANYGYTF
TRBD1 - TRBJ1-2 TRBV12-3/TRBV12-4 TGTGCCAGCAGCAGACAGGGCTCCAGTGGCTACACCTTC CASSRQGSSGYTF
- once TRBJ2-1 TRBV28 TGTGCCAGCACCCCCTGGACTGGCCCCAATGAGCAGTTCTTC CASTPWTGPNEQFF
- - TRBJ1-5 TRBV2 TGTGCCAGCAGTACAGGGCCAGGTCAGCCCCAGCATTTT CASSTGPGQPQHF
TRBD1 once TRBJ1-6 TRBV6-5 TGTGCCAGCAGTTACCACAGGGGCCGTCATAATTCACCCCTCCACTTT CASSYHRGRHNSPLHF
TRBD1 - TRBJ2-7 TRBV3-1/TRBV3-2 TGTGCCAGCAGCATCCGGACAGGGATTTACGAGCAGTACTTC CASSIRTGIYEQYF
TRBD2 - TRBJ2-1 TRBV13 TGTGCCAGCAGCTTAGGCGGGGGGGCGGGACCCGACAATGAGCAGTTCTTC CASSLGGGAGPDNEQFF
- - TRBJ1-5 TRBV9 TGTGCCAGCAGCGTAGGGCCTTACGGGGATCAGCCCCAGCATTTT CASSVGPYGDQPQHF
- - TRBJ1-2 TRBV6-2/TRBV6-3 TGTGCCAGCAGTTGGGGGCAACGGTGGGTCTATGGCTACACCTTC CASSWGQRWVYGYTF
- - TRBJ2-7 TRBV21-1 TGTGCCAGCAGCAAGTTGTTAAGAGACACTGGCGAGCAGTACTTC CASSKLLRDTGEQYF
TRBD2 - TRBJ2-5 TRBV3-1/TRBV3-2 TGTGCCAGCAACCCGGGACTAGCGGCGGGGGAGACCCAGTACTTC CASNPGLAAGETQYF
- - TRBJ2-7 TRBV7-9 TGTGCCAGCAGCTTAACTCAGGCCAGCTACGAGCAGTACTTC CASSLTQASYEQYF
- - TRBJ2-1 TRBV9 TGTGCCAGCAGCGTAGCAGTCCATCACCCATACAATGAGCAGTTCTTC CASSVAVHHPYNEQFF
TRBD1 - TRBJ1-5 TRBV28 TGTGCCAGCAGTTTAGGACGGACAGGTCAACAGCCCCAGCATTTT CASSLGRTGQQPQHF
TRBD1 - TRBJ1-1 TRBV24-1 TGTGCCACTGCGGCCGGGACAGGGGGGTTCGCTGAAGCTTTCTTT CATAAGTGGFAEAFF
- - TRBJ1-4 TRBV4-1 TGCGCCAGCAGCCGGTACAGAACTAATGAAAAACTGTTTTTT CASSRYRTNEKLFF
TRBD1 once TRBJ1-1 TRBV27 TGTGCCAGCAGCAGGGGGCGAGGGACTGAAGCTTTCTTT CASSRGRGTEAFF
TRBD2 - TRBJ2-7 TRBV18 TGTGCCAGCTCCCTGCGGACTAGCGGGAGGAGCGAGCAGTACTTC CASSLRTSGRSEQYF
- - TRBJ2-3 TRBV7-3 TGTGCCAGCAGCCCCCTAGGGGGAGAAACAGATACGCAGTATTTT CASSPLGGETDTQYF
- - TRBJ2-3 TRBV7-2 TGTGCCAGCACCTCTCAAGGCGGGGGCACAGATACGCAGTATTTT CASTSQGGGTDTQYF
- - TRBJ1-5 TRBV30 TGTGCCTGGAGTTCCCGACAGAGCAATCAGCCCCAGCATTTT CAWSSRQSNQPQHF
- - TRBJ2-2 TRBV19 TGTGCCAGTAGTACGCAAGGGAGAACCGGGGAGCTGTTTTTT CASSTQGRTGELFF
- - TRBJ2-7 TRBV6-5 TGTGCCAGCAGTTACTCGGAGGCCTCCTACGAGCAGTACTTC CASSYSEASYEQYF
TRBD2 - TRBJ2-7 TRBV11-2 TGTGCCAGCAGCTTTAGAGCGGGAGTCTTAGACTACGAGCAGTACTTC CASSFRAGVLDYEQYF
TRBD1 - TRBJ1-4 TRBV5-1 TGCGCCAGCAGCCAGGACAGGGTCAGGGAAAAACTGTTTTTT CASSQDRVREKLFF
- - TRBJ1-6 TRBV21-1 TGTGCCAGCAGCAAGACAGGGGGACCCTATAATTCACCCCTCCACTTT CASSKTGGPYNSPLHF
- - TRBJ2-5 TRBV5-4 TGTGCCAGCAGTCGGGACTCCGAAGAGACCCAGTACTTC CASSRDSEETQYF
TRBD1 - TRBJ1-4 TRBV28 TGTGCCAGCAGTTTAATAGGGGGCGATGAAAAACTGTTTTTT CASSLIGGDEKLFF
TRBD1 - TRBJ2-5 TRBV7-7 TGTGCTAGCAGCTCGGGACAGGGGCCAGGGGAGACCCAGTACTTC CASSSGQGPGETQYF
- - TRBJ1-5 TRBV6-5 TGTGCCAGCAGTCTCGGGACAACTAGCAATCAGCCCCAGCATTTT CASSLGTTSNQPQHF
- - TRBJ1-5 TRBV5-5 TGTGCCAGCAGCTTGGCTACAGGCATCAGCAATCAGCCCCAGCATTTT CASSLATGISNQPQHF
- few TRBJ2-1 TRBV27 TGTGCCAGCCAGATGACCGGGACTTACAATGAGCAGTTCTTC CASQMTGTYNEQFF
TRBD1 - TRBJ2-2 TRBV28 TGTGCCAGCCCCTGGACCCACAGGGGAAAGAACACCGGGGAGCTGTTTTTT CASPWTHRGKNTGELFF
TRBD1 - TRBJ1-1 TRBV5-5 TGTGCCAGCAGGAGACGGACAGGGGGCAGAAACACTGAAGCTTTCTTT CASRRRTGGRNTEAFF
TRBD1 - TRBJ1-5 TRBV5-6 TGTGCCAGCAGCTTCACAGGGGGCTTCGGCAATCAGCCCCAGCATTTT CASSFTGGFGNQPQHF
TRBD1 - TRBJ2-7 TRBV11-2 TGTGCCAGCAGGGAGGCAGGGGGCCATCGGGAGCAGTACTTC CASREAGGHREQYF
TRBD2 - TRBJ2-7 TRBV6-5 TGTGCCAGCAGTTCCAGACTAGCGGGAGGACCCGAGCAGTACTTC CASSSRLAGGPEQYF
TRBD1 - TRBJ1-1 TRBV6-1 TGTGCCAGCAGTGACCCCAGGGGGGTAGACACTGAAGCTTTCTTT CASSDPRGVDTEAFF
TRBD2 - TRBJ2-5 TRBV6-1 TGTGCCAGCAGTGAAACCGGGACTAGCGGGAGTCGGGAGACCCAGTACTTC CASSETGTSGSRETQYF
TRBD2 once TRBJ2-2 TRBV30 TGTGCCTGGAGTCAAAGACTAGCGGGAGGGCCCGGCACCGGGGAGCTGTTTTTT CAWSQRLAGGPGTGELFF
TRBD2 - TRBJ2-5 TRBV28 TGTGCCAGATTGATACCGGGACTACCGGAGACCCAGTACTTC CARLIPGLPETQYF
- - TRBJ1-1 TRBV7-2 TGTGCCAGCAGCTTAAATTACAGGCTTGAAGCTTTCTTT CASSLNYRLEAFF
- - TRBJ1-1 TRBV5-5 TGTGCCAGCAGCTGGGGGGACACTGAAGCTTTCTTT CASSWGDTEAFF